Each of the 2 T cell receptor beta chains below was sequenced from the same sample in a study of blood T cell repertoires in COVID-19. Using immunoSEQ multiplex PCR, the repertoire was profiled, and TCRdb retains in-frame clones only, with some absent. The repertoire holds nearly 200,000 clones, with roughly 81% as singletons. Sequenced material: peripheral blood. The receptors derive from a woman aged 65 to 85 with active or convalescent COVID-19.

The chain links TRBV7-2 to TRBJ1-2, with D perhaps matching TRBD1 (6 bases). Germline CDR1 is SGHTA and CDR2 is FQGNSA. The length of the CDR3 is 13 residues. Trimming took 5 bases from V and 8 from J, leaving 15 bases between them. The CDR3: CASSLGTNGGYTF. CDR3 in DNA: TGTGCCAGCAGCCTCGGGACAAACGGAGGCTACACCTTC. Full variable domain (remainder filled in from reference TRBV7-2 and TRBJ1-2): GAGVSQSPSNKVTEKGKDVELRCDPISGHTALYWYRQSLGQGLEFLIYFQGNSAPDKSGLPSDRFSAERTGGSVSTLTIQRTQQEDSAVYLCASSLGTNGGYTFGSGTRLTVV.

The chain carries TRBV27 and TRBJ2-3; weak D call: TRBD2 (7 bases). The CDR3 spans 16 residues. CDR1 MNHEY and CDR2 SMNVEV come from the germline V gene (reference sequence). The ends were cut back, 8 bases at V and 3 bases at J, with 21 bases in the middle. The CDR3 DNA is TGTGCCAGCGCCCGGGCGGGGGCTGGGGGTACAGATACGCAGTATTTT. Amino acid sequence: CASARAGAGGTDTQYF.